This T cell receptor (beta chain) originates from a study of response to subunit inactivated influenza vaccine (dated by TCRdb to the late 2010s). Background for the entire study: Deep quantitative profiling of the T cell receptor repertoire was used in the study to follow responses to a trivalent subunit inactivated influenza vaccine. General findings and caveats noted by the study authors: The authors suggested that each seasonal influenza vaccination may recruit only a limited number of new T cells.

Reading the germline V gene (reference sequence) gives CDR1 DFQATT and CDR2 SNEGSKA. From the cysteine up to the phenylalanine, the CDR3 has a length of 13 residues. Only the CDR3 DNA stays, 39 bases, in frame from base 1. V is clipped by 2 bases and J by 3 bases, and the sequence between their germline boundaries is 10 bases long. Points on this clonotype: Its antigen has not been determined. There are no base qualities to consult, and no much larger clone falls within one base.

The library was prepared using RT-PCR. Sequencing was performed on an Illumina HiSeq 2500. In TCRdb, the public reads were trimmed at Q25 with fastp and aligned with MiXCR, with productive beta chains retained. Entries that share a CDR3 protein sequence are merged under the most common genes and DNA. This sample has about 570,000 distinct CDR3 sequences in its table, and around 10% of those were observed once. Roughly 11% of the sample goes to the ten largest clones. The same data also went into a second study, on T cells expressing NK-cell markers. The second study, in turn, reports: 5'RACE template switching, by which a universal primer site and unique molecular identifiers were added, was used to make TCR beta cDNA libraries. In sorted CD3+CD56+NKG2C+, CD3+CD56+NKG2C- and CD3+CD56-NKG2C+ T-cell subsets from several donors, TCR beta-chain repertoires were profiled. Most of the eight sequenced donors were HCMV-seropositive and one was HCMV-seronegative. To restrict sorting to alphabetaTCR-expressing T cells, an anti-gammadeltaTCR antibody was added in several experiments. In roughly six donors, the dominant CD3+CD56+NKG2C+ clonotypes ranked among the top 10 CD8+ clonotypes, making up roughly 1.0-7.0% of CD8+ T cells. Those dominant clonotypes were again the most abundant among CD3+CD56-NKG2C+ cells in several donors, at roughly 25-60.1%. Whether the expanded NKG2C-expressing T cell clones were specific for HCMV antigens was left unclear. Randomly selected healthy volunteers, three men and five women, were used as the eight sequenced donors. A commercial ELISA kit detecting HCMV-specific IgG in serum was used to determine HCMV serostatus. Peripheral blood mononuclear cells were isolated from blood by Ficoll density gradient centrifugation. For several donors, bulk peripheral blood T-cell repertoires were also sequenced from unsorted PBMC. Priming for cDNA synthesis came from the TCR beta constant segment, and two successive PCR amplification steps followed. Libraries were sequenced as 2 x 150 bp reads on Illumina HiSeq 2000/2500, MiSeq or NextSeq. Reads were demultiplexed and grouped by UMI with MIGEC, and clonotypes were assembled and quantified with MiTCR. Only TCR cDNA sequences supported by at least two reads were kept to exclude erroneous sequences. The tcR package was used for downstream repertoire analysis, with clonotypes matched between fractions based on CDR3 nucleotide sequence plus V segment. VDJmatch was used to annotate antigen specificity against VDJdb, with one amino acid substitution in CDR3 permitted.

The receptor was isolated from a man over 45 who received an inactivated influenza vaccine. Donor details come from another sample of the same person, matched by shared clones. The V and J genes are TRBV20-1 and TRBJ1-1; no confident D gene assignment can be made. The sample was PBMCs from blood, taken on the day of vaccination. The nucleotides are TGCAGTGCTAGACCCGGCTGGGACACTGAAGCTTTCTTT. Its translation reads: CSARPGWDTEAFF.